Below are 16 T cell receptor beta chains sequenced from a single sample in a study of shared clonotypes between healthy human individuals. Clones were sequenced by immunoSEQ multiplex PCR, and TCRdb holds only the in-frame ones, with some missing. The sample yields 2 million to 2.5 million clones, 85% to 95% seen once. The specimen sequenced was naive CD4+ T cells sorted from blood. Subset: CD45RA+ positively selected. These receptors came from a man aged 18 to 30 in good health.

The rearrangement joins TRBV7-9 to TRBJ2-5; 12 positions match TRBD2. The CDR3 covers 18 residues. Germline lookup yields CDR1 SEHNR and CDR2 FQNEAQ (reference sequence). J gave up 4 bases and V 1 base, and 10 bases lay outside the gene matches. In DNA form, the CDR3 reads TGTGCCAGCAGCTTAGGGGAGACTAGCGGGAGACTGGGAGAGACCCAGTACTTC. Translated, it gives CASSLGETSGRLGETQYF. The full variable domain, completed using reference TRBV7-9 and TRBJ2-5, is DTGVSQNPRHKITKRGQNVTFRCDPISEHNRLYWYRQTLGQGPEFLTYFQNEAQLEKSRLLSDRFSAERPKGSFSTLEIQRTEQGDSAMYLCASSLGETSGRLGETQYFGPGTRLLVL.

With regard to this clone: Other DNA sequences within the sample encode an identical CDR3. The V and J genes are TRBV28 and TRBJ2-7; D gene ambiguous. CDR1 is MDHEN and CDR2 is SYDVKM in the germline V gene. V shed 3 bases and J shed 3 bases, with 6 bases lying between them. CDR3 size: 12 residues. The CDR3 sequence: CASSLPGYEQYF. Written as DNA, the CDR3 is TGTGCCAGCAGTTTGCCGGGCTACGAGCAGTACTTC.

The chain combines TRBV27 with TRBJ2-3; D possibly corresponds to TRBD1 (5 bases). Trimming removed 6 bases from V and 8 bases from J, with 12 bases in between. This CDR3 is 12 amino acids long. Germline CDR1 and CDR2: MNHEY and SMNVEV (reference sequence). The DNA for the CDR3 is TGTGCCAGCAGACAGCAGGGTACTACGCAGTATTTT. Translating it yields CASRQQGTTQYF.

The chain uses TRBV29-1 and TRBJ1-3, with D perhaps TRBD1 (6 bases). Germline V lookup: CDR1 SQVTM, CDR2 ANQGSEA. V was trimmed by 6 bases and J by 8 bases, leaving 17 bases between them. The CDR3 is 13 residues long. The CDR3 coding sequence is TGCAGCGTAAGCAGGGGTTCGGCGGACACCATATATTTT. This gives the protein CSVSRGSADTIYF.

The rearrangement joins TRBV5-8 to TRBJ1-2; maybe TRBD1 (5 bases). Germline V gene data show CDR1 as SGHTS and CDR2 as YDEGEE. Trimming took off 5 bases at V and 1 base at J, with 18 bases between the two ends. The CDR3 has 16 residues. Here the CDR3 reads CASSNMGLGLNYGYTF. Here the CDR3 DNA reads TGTGCCAGCAGTAATATGGGACTGGGGCTTAACTATGGCTACACCTTC.

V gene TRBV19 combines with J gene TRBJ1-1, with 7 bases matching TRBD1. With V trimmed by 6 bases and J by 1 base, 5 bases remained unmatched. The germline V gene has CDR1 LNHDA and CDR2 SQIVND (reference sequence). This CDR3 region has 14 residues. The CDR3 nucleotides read TGTGCCAGTAGAGCCGGGACAGAGAACACTGAAGCTTTCTTT. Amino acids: CASRAGTENTEAFF.

The CDR3 nucleotides are TGTGCCAGCAGTTACTCGTTAAACCCCCTTTCGCAGTACTTC. Its protein product is CASSYSLNPLSQYF. The chain combines TRBV6-5 with TRBJ2-7; D not resolved. The CDR3 runs 14 residues. V lost 0 bases to trimming and J lost 9 bases, with 15 bases between them. The germline V gene encodes CDR1 MNHEY and CDR2 SVGAGI.

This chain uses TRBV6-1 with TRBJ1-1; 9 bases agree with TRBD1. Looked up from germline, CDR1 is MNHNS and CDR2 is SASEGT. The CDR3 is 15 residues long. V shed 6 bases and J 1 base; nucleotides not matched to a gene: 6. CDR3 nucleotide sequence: TGTGCCAGCAGCTCACCGGGACAGGGGAACACTGAAGCTTTCTTT. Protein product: CASSSPGQGNTEAFF.

DNA for the CDR3: TGTGCCAGCAGCTTAGGGACAGGGAGCAACACCGGGGAGCTGTTTTTT. This encodes CASSLGTGSNTGELFF. The V call is TRBV7-2, the J call TRBJ2-2; 8 bases are shared with TRBD1. J was trimmed by 2 bases and V by 1 base; bases with no gene match: 3. This CDR3 comprises 16 residues. The V gene's germline CDR1 is SGHTA and CDR2 FQGNSA.

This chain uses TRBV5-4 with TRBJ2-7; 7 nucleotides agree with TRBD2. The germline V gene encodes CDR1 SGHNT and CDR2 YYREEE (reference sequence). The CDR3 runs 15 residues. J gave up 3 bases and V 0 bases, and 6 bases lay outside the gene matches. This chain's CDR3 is CASSLAGGIYYEQYF. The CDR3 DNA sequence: TGTGCCAGCAGCTTGGCCGGGGGGATCTACTACGAGCAGTACTTC.

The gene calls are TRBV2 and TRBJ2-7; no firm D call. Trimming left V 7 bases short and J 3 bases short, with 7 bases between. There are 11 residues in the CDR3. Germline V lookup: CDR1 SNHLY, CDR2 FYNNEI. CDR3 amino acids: CASKRVYEQYF. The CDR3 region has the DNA TGTGCCAGCAAAAGGGTCTACGAGCAGTACTTC.

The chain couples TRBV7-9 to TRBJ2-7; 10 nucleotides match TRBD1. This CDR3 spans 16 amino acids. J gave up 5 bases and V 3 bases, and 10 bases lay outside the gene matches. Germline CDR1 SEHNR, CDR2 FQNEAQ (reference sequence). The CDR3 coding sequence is TGTGCCAGCAGCTTCAGGATAGGGACAGGGGCCCACGAGCAGTACTTC. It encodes CASSFRIGTGAHEQYF.

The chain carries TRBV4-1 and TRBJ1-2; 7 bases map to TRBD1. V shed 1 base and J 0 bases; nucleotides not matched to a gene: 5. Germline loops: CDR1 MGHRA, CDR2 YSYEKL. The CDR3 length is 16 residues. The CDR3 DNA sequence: TGCGCCAGCAGCCAAGTGGTGGGACAGACTAACTATGGCTACACCTTC. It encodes CASSQVVGQTNYGYTF.

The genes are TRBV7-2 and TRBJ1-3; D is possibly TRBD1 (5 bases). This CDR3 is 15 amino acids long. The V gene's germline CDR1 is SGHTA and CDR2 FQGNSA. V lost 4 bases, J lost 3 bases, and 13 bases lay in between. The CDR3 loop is CASSSQGGDGNTIYF. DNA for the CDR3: TGTGCCAGCAGCTCCCAGGGTGGGGATGGAAACACCATATATTTT. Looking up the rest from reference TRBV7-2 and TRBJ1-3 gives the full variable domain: GAGVSQSPSNKVTEKGKDVELRCDPISGHTALYWYRQSLGQGLEFLIYFQGNSAPDKSGLPSDRFSAERTGGSVSTLTIQRTQQEDSAVYLCASSSQGGDGNTIYFGEGSWLTVV.

For the CDR3, the DNA is TGTGCCAGCAGCTTGGTGTCTAGCGGGCACCCCTACAATGAGCAGTTCTTC. Translated: CASSLVSSGHPYNEQFF. The chain is built from TRBV5-4 and TRBJ2-1, with 8 bases fitting TRBD2. With V trimmed by 0 bases and J by 2 bases, 7 bases remained unmatched. The CDR3 length is 17 residues. In germline, CDR1 is SGHNT, CDR2 YYREEE (reference sequence).

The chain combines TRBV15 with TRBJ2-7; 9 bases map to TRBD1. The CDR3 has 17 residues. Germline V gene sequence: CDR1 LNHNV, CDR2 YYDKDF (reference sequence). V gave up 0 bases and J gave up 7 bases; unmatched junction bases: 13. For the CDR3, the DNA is TGTGCCACCAGCAGAGATAGGGCTCGGGACAGGGTGTATGAGCAGTACTTC. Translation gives CATSRDRARDRVYEQYF.